These 32 T cell receptor beta chains share one sample of origin, sequenced in a study of control samples from healthy donors and cancer patients. Profiling relied on immunoSEQ multiplex PCR, and the TCRdb table lists in-frame clones only, not all of them. The sample shows about 120,000 clones, more than 80% of them seen only once. Material: PBMCs. Receptor source: a woman aged 50 to 60 with colorectal cancer.

This clone was picked up a small number of times. The identical CDR3 is also encoded by other nucleotide sequences in the sample. V usage is TRBV18 and J usage is TRBJ2-2; 9 bases agree with TRBD1. CDR3 size: 14 residues. Unmatched junction bases numbered 2, after V lost 5 bases and J lost 4 bases. Germline lookup yields CDR1 KGHSH and CDR2 LQKENI. The CDR3 nucleotides are TGTGCCAGCTCAACGACAGGGGGCACCGGGGAGCTGTTTTTT. It specifies CASSTTGGTGELFF. The entire variable domain, with the rest obtained from reference TRBV18 and TRBJ2-2, is as follows: NAGVMQNPRHLVRRRGQEARLRCSPMKGHSHVYWYRQLPEEGLKFMVYLQKENIIDESGMPKERFSAEFPKEGPSILRIQQVVRGDSAAYFCASSTTGGTGELFFGEGSRLTVL.

This clone was recorded only once. The V call is TRBV7-3, the J call TRBJ2-5; either TRBD1 or TRBD2 may fit D (5 bases each). CDR3 length: 14 amino acids. V was trimmed by 1 base and J by 1 base, leaving 7 bases between them. Germline assignment: CDR1 SGHTA and CDR2 FQGTGA. The CDR3 here is CASSLKGSQETQYF. The CDR3 DNA reads as TGTGCCAGCAGCTTAAAGGGGAGCCAAGAGACCCAGTACTTC.

The chain has TRBV4-1 and TRBJ2-2, with D maybe TRBD2 (6 bases). The length of the CDR3 is 14 residues. V was pared by 8 bases and J by 4 bases, with 14 bases between. The germline V gene has CDR1 MGHRA and CDR2 YSYEKL. The CDR3 region is CASGPRTTTGELFF. In DNA, the CDR3 is TGCGCCAGCGGCCCTAGGACTACCACCGGGGAGCTGTTTTTT.

The genes are TRBV5-6 and TRBJ1-1; D gene unclear. V gave up 3 bases and J gave up 5 bases, with 17 bases separating them. There are 15 residues in the CDR3. Germline CDR1 reads SGHDT; CDR2 reads YYEEEE. This CDR3 is CASSYNIAGGTEAFF. The CDR3 DNA reads TGTGCCAGCAGCTATAACATTGCAGGAGGAACTGAAGCTTTCTTT.

J is TRBJ2-2 and V is TRBV4-2; TRBD2 aligns across 14 bases. After removal of 7 bases from V and 6 bases from J, the junction contained 4 bases not matched to a gene. CDR1 is LGHNA and CDR2 is YNFKEQ in the germline V gene. This CDR3 comprises 15 residues. For the CDR3, the DNA is TGTGCCAGCACCCTGGGACTAGCGGGAGCCGGGGAGCTGTTTTTT. This encodes CASTLGLAGAGELFF.

The chain joins TRBV10-3 to TRBJ1-2; D remains unclear. Trimming cost V 3 bases and J 9 bases, with 17 bases left between them. Germline CDR1 is ENHRY and CDR2 is SYGVKD. This CDR3 comprises 14 residues. For the CDR3, the DNA is TGTGCCATCAGTGATGAGGGCAGCCGACAAAGCTACACCTTC. Residues: CAISDEGSRQSYTF.

V gene TRBV27 combines with J gene TRBJ1-2; 7 bases map to TRBD1. J was trimmed by 4 bases and V by 5 bases; bases with no gene match: 10. Germline V gene data show CDR1 as MNHEY and CDR2 as SMNVEV (reference sequence). The CDR3 sequence is 15 residues long. The CDR3 region has the DNA TGTGCCAGCAGTCCCCTCACCGCAGGGGGCTATGGCTACACCTTC. Translated: CASSPLTAGGYGYTF.

The chain combines TRBV6-4 with TRBJ1-5, with D hard to call. This CDR3 is 13 amino acids long. Germline assignment: CDR1 MRHNA and CDR2 SNTAGT. V lost 3 bases, J lost 4 bases, and 7 bases lay in between. The CDR3 DNA follows: TGTGCCAGCAGTGAACGGGAAAATCAGCCCCAGCATTTT. Translated: CASSERENQPQHF.

The chain carries TRBV4-2 and TRBJ1-2; the D gene is possibly TRBD1 (5 bases). The CDR3 sequence is 15 residues long. V dropped 3 bases and J dropped 2 bases, with 13 bases sitting between them. Per the germline V gene, CDR1 is LGHNA and CDR2 is YNFKEQ. The CDR3 protein is CASSQEGRGNYGYTF. CDR3 DNA sequence: TGTGCCAGCAGCCAGGAGGGGCGGGGGAACTATGGCTACACCTTC.

The genes are TRBV19 and TRBJ2-2; the D gene is possibly TRBD2 (5 bases). Trimming left V 3 bases short and J 6 bases short, with 17 bases between. CDR1 is LNHDA and CDR2 is SQIVND in the germline V gene (reference sequence). The CDR3 has 16 residues. The CDR3 here is CASSIRNAGYAGELFF. The DNA of the CDR3 is TGTGCCAGTAGTATTCGTAATGCGGGTTACGCCGGGGAGCTGTTTTTT.

The chain combines TRBV30 with TRBJ1-2, with a weak D call TRBD1 (5 bases). Germline CDR1 is GTSNPN and CDR2 is SVGIG (reference sequence). With 0 bases removed from V and 3 bases from J, the gap between germline ends came to 11 bases. This CDR3 contains 14 residues. The CDR3 DNA reads TGTGCCTGGAGTGTAGGTGACAGCCACTATGGCTACACCTTC. Protein: CAWSVGDSHYGYTF. The full variable domain, completed using reference TRBV30 and TRBJ1-2, is SQTIHQWPATLVQPVGSPLSLECTVEGTSNPNLYWYRQAAGRGLQLLFYSVGIGQISSEVPQNLSASRPQDRQFILSSKKLLLSDSGFYLCAWSVGDSHYGYTFGSGTRLTVV.

V usage is TRBV5-1 and J usage is TRBJ2-1; 12 nucleotides match TRBD2. The CDR3 loop spans 16 amino acids. V was clipped by 4 bases and J by 3 bases; unmatched bases: 5. CDR1 is SGHRS and CDR2 is YFSETQ in the germline V gene. In nucleotides, the CDR3 is TGCGCCAGCAGCGGGTCGACTAGCGGGGGCTACAATGAGCAGTTCTTC. Translated: CASSGSTSGGYNEQFF.

V is TRBV6-1 and J is TRBJ2-2; D is ambiguous. Trimming left V 4 bases short and J 4 bases short, with 16 bases between. The CDR3 is made up of 16 amino acids. From germline, CDR1 is MNHNS and CDR2 SASEGT. CDR3 protein: CASSATPHQGTGELFF. The CDR3 nucleotides are TGTGCCAGCAGTGCCACACCGCACCAAGGCACCGGGGAGCTGTTTTTT.

This chain links TRBV6-5 with TRBJ2-7; TRBD1 might be the D (5 bases). V was shortened by 7 bases and J by 3 bases, with 19 bases between the two germline ends. CDR3 length: 15 amino acids. Germline V gives CDR1 MNHEY, CDR2 SVGAGI. The DNA for the CDR3 is TGTGCCAGCACCGAAGGGGTAGCCTACGGCTACGAGCAGTACTTC. Its protein is CASTEGVAYGYEQYF.

The CDR3 spells CASSSWVGDGNNEQFF. The CDR3, as DNA: TGTGCCAGTAGTAGCTGGGTAGGAGACGGGAACAATGAGCAGTTCTTC. The chain joins TRBV19 to TRBJ2-1; maybe TRBD2 (5 bases). V was trimmed by 4 bases and J by 5 bases, leaving 18 bases between them. The CDR3 length is 16 residues. Germline V gives CDR1 LNHDA, CDR2 SQIVND (reference sequence). The complete variable domain, with remaining parts taken from reference TRBV19 and TRBJ2-1, reads DGGITQSPKYLFRKEGQNVTLSCEQNLNHDAMYWYRQDPGQGLRLIYYSQIVNDFQKGDIAEGYSVSREKKESFPLTVTSAQKNPTAFYLCASSSWVGDGNNEQFFGPGTRLTVL.

V usage is TRBV25-1 and J usage is TRBJ1-5, with D maybe TRBD1 (6 bases). Looked up from germline, CDR1 is MGHDK and CDR2 is SYGVNS. V was clipped by 6 bases and J by 6 bases, with 15 bases between them. The CDR3 has 14 amino acids. The CDR3 region is CASSPPGGGQPQHF. CDR3 sequence (DNA): TGTGCCAGCAGCCCGCCGGGGGGCGGTCAGCCCCAGCATTTT.

The rearrangement joins TRBV28 to TRBJ2-1, with 9 bases matching TRBD2. This CDR3 comprises 17 residues. CDR1 and CDR2 (germline): MDHEN, SYDVKM. Trimming took 0 bases from V and 7 from J; bases not matched to a gene: 10. For the CDR3, the DNA is TGTGCCAGCAGTTTATGGATCAGCGGGAGGTTACATAATGAGCAGTTCTTC. The encoded protein is CASSLWISGRLHNEQFF.

This chain uses TRBV6-6 with TRBJ2-4; tentatively, D is TRBD1 (6 bases). Germline CDR1 reads MNHNY; CDR2 reads SVGAGI (reference sequence). V was shortened by 0 bases and J by 1 base, with 10 bases between the two germline ends. This CDR3 is built from 16 residues. DNA of the CDR3: TGTGCCAGCAGTTACTCGATAGGACAGGCCAAAAACATTCAGTACTTC. It is translated as CASSYSIGQAKNIQYF.

For this clone: At one of its ends the junction is not consistent with the germline gene, which may arise from a read error. This chain links TRBV7-2 with TRBJ2-1; perhaps TRBD2 as D (6 bases). Germline CDR1 SGHTA, CDR2 FQGNSA. The length of the CDR3 is 12 residues. The CDR3 DNA follows: TGTGCCAGTTCGCGGGGCCCCAATGGGCAGTTCTTC. It is translated as CASSRGPNGQFF.

This clone turned up a few times. The CDR3: CSVAGETAEAFF. DNA of the CDR3: TGCAGCGTTGCGGGGGAGACAGCTGAAGCTTTCTTT. The rearrangement uses TRBV29-1 and TRBJ1-1; tentative D call: TRBD1 (5 bases). With 4 bases removed from V and 6 bases from J, the gap between germline ends came to 12 bases. The CDR3 runs 12 residues. CDR1 and CDR2 (germline): SQVTM, ANQGSEA.

DNA of the CDR3: TGTGCCAGCAGCGGTGATTCATTGAGGGAGACCCAGTACTTC. Encoded protein: CASSGDSLRETQYF. This chain joins TRBV28 and TRBJ2-5, with unresolved D. Trimming left V 6 bases short and J 5 bases short, with 16 bases between. Germline V gene data show CDR1 as MDHEN and CDR2 as SYDVKM. The CDR3 length is 14 residues.

The rearrangement links TRBV5-8 to TRBJ1-5, with 8 positions matching TRBD1. This CDR3 region has 15 residues. Per germline, CDR1 SGHTS and CDR2 YDEGEE. With 5 bases clipped from V and 6 bases from J, the junction kept 10 bases outside the gene matches. The CDR3: CASSPGQGVGQPQHF. Written as DNA, the CDR3 is TGTGCCAGCAGTCCCGGACAGGGCGTAGGTCAGCCCCAGCATTTT.

The V and J genes are TRBV27 and TRBJ2-1; the D gene is possibly TRBD2 (6 bases). V was shortened by 3 bases and J by 6 bases, with 12 bases between the two germline ends. Germline V gene data show CDR1 as MNHEY and CDR2 as SMNVEV (reference sequence). The CDR3 runs to 14 residues. The CDR3 DNA is TGTGCCAGCAGTTTCTTGGGAGGAGTCAATGAGCAGTTCTTC. Translating it yields CASSFLGGVNEQFF.

The chain employs TRBV20-1 and TRBJ2-5; a weak D match, TRBD2 (6 bases). The V gene's germline CDR1 is DFQATT and CDR2 SNEGSKA (reference sequence). V was pared by 3 bases and J by 2 bases, with 16 bases between. There are 15 residues in the CDR3. The CDR3 DNA reads TGCAGTGCTAGTTCCCCGGGACTCCTACAAGAGACCCAGTACTTC. It is translated as CSASSPGLLQETQYF.

V usage is TRBV19 and J usage is TRBJ2-2; TRBD1 might be the D (6 bases). The CDR3 totals 18 residues. Germline CDR1 and CDR2: LNHDA and SQIVND (reference sequence). V was shortened by 0 bases and J by 4 bases, with 18 bases between the two germline ends. The CDR3 loop is CASSIDPRGRGTTGELFF. The CDR3 nucleotides are TGTGCCAGTAGTATAGATCCCAGGGGACGGGGAACCACCGGGGAGCTGTTTTTT.

The rearrangement links TRBV11-2 to TRBJ1-2; TRBD1 aligns across 7 bases. This CDR3 is 13 amino acids long. Looked up from germline, CDR1 is SGHAT and CDR2 is FQNNGV. Trimming took 5 bases from V and 6 from J; bases not matched to a gene: 6. The CDR3 region has the DNA TGTGCCAGCAGCCAAGAGACAGGGAATGGCTACACCTTC. This translates into CASSQETGNGYTF. Drawing the rest from reference TRBV11-2 and TRBJ1-2, the complete variable domain is EAGVAQSPRYKIIEKRQSVAFWCNPISGHATLYWYQQILGQGPKLLIQFQNNGVVDDSQLPKDRFSAERLKGVDSTLKIQPAKLEDSAVYLCASSQETGNGYTFGSGTRLTVV.

V is TRBV11-3 and J is TRBJ2-1; TRBD2 might be the D (6 bases). The CDR3 runs to 14 residues. Per germline, CDR1 SGHNT and CDR2 YENEEA. The V and J ends lost 6 bases and 5 bases respectively, with 14 bases between them. CDR3 protein: CASSVGTADNEQFF. CDR3 sequence (DNA): TGTGCCAGCAGTGTAGGGACTGCTGACAATGAGCAGTTCTTC.

This chain links TRBV9 with TRBJ1-6; D might be TRBD1 (6 bases). The germline CDR1 and CDR2 sequences are SGDLS and YYNGEE. Trimming shortened V by 2 bases and J by 8 bases, and 14 bases separated the two germline ends. CDR3 length equals 15 residues. The CDR3 region is CASSVWDTLYSPLHF. In DNA form, the CDR3 reads TGTGCCAGCAGCGTGTGGGACACCCTTTATTCACCCCTCCACTTT.

This clone was counted between two and nine times. This chain joins TRBV19 and TRBJ1-2, with a tentative D call TRBD1 (5 bases). The CDR3 is 13 amino acids. Trimming left V 7 bases short and J 4 bases short, with 13 bases between. Germline loops: CDR1 LNHDA, CDR2 SQIVND (reference sequence). CDR3 coding DNA: TGTGCCAGTATGTCAGGGCCAATCTATGGCTACACCTTC. As protein: CASMSGPIYGYTF.

This clone was picked up a small number of times. The chain couples TRBV9 to TRBJ2-7; 8 positions agree with TRBD1. V lost 2 bases and J lost 5; bases outside the gene matches: 6. From germline, CDR1 is SGDLS and CDR2 YYNGEE. CDR3 size: 14 residues. The CDR3 bases are TGTGCCAGCAGCGTGACAGGGGAAGTCAACGAGCAGTACTTC. Translation gives CASSVTGEVNEQYF.

The rearrangement uses TRBV27 and TRBJ2-1, with 7 bases matching TRBD2. In germline, CDR1 is MNHEY, CDR2 SMNVEV (reference sequence). V lost 3 bases, J lost 4 bases, and 12 bases stayed unmatched. This CDR3 is 17 amino acids long. In DNA, the CDR3 is TGTGCCAGCAGTTTTTTGGCTAGCGGAGGGCCTTACAATGAGCAGTTCTTC. Its protein product is CASSFLASGGPYNEQFF.

The V call is TRBV19, the J call TRBJ1-5; D may be TRBD1 (6 bases). This CDR3 has 15 amino acids. Germline V CDR1 and CDR2: LNHDA, SQIVND (reference sequence). V was pared by 4 bases and J by 8 bases, with 18 bases between. In nucleotides, the CDR3 is TGTGCCAGTAGTACAGGGCAGGGGATAAGGGAGCCCCAGCATTTT. Protein sequence: CASSTGQGIREPQHF. Complete variable domain (other parts from reference TRBV19 and TRBJ1-5): DGGITQSPKYLFRKEGQNVTLSCEQNLNHDAMYWYRQDPGQGLRLIYYSQIVNDFQKGDIAEGYSVSREKKESFPLTVTSAQKNPTAFYLCASSTGQGIREPQHFGDGTRLSIL.